Following are 24 T cell receptor beta chains from one sample sequenced in a study of blood T cell repertoires in COVID-19. The protocol was immunoSEQ multiplex PCR, while the TCRdb copy is restricted to in-frame clones and leaves out a portion. The sample has about 38,000 clones; 70% to 90% are singletons. Input material: peripheral blood. These receptors were obtained from a man between 65 and 85 years old with active COVID-19.

The genes are TRBV5-4 and TRBJ2-2; tentative D call: TRBD2 (6 bases). Germline CDR1 and CDR2: SGHNT and YYREEE (reference sequence). This CDR3 comprises 13 residues. V was trimmed by 7 bases and J by 6 bases, leaving 13 bases between them. DNA of the CDR3: TGTGCCAGCGGGGGGAGCGGCGCCGGGGAGCTGTTTTTT. Translation: CASGGSGAGELFF. The full variable domain, rest sourced from reference TRBV5-4 and TRBJ2-2, is ETGVTQSPTHLIKTRGQQVTLRCSSQSGHNTVSWYQQALGQGPQFIFQYYREEENGRGNFPPRFSGLQFPNYSSELNVNALELDDSALYLCASGGSGAGELFFGEGSRLTVL.

The chain carries TRBV5-1 and TRBJ2-7; 11 nucleotides line up with TRBD2. The CDR3 consists of 14 residues. The germline V gene encodes CDR1 SGHRS and CDR2 YFSETQ. The J segment lost 5 bases and the V segment lost 4 bases, leaving 5 bases of the junction unmatched. Here the CDR3 reads CASSSTSGSHEQYF. The CDR3 nucleotides are TGCGCCAGCAGCAGTACTAGCGGGAGTCACGAGCAGTACTTC.

The chain employs TRBV5-1 and TRBJ2-1, with 10 bases identical to TRBD2. V shed 0 bases, J shed 7 bases, and the junction held 7 bases outside the gene matches. CDR3 length: 16 amino acids. Germline loops: CDR1 SGHRS, CDR2 YFSETQ. The CDR3 protein is CASSLAIAGGRNEQFF. The CDR3 DNA sequence: TGCGCCAGCAGCTTGGCAATAGCGGGGGGTCGGAATGAGCAGTTCTTC.

This chain uses TRBV4-3 with TRBJ2-7, with D maybe TRBD1 (6 bases). Trimming removed 0 bases from V and 3 bases from J, with 6 bases in between. This CDR3 is 13 amino acids long. The germline CDR1 and CDR2 sequences are LGHNA and YSLEER. The DNA for the CDR3 is TGCGCCAGCAGCCAAGAAGGGGGCTACGAGCAGTACTTC. This codes for CASSQEGGYEQYF.

The J gene is TRBJ1-5, the V gene TRBV6-1; 8 nucleotides agree with TRBD1. The CDR3 length is 15 residues. Per the germline V gene, CDR1 is MNHNS and CDR2 is SASEGT. Unmatched junction bases numbered 4, after V lost 0 bases and J lost 6 bases. CDR3 bases: TGTGCCAGCAGTGAAGCGCAGACAGGGGTTCAGCCCCAGCATTTT. It codes for CASSEAQTGVQPQHF.

The gene calls are TRBV6-6 and TRBJ1-2, with no clear D. The germline gives CDR1 MNHNY, CDR2 SVGAGI (reference sequence). Deletions cut 2 bases from V and 5 bases from J, with 9 bases between. This CDR3 is built from 13 residues. CDR3 protein: CASSYEGGYGYTF. The CDR3 DNA is TGTGCCAGCAGTTACGAGGGCGGATATGGCTACACCTTC.

V and J are TRBV18 and TRBJ2-1; D unclear. There are 14 residues in the CDR3. V dropped 6 bases and J dropped 5 bases, with 14 bases sitting between them. The V gene's germline CDR1 is KGHSH and CDR2 LQKENI. The CDR3 is CASSPAARNNEQFF. CDR3 in DNA: TGTGCCAGCTCCCCGGCGGCGCGGAACAATGAGCAGTTCTTC.

V gene TRBV4-3 combines with J gene TRBJ1-2; a possible D gene is TRBD1 (6 bases). The CDR3 consists of 16 residues. V lost 4 bases and J lost 7, with 22 bases in between. The germline V gene has CDR1 LGHNA and CDR2 YSLEER. The CDR3 region is CASSPYLEGGARGYTF. The CDR3 nucleotides read TGCGCCAGCAGCCCCTATCTTGAAGGGGGAGCACGTGGCTACACCTTC.

This clone has just one count. The rearrangement joins TRBV6-6 to TRBJ2-5, with 10 bases identical to TRBD2. Germline CDR1 reads MNHNY; CDR2 reads SVGAGI (reference sequence). V lost 3 bases and J lost 1; bases outside the gene matches: 2. This CDR3 comprises 15 residues. CDR3 in DNA: TGTGCCAGCAGTTATTCTAGCGGGGGCCAAGAGACCCAGTACTTC. It is translated as CASSYSSGGQETQYF.

This CDR3 is CASSSLKDYLRSNEQFF. The CDR3 DNA reads as TGTGCCAGCAGCTCTCTAAAGGACTACCTGAGGAGCAATGAGCAGTTCTTC. The chain uses TRBV11-2 and TRBJ2-1; the D gene is possibly TRBD2 (6 bases). The V gene lost 4 bases and the J gene lost 6 bases, with 22 bases spanning the gap. The CDR3 has 17 amino acids. The V gene's germline CDR1 is SGHAT and CDR2 FQNNGV.

The chain combines TRBV6-5 with TRBJ2-1; D might be TRBD2 (5 bases). CDR1 MNHEY and CDR2 SVGAGI come from the germline V gene. V was cut by 7 bases and J by 5 bases, with 9 bases left in between. The CDR3 sequence is 12 residues long. DNA of the CDR3: TGTGCCAGCAACCGAGGGAACAATGAGCAGTTCTTC. Amino acid sequence: CASNRGNNEQFF.

The V call is TRBV5-1, the J call TRBJ1-4, with 9 bases fitting TRBD1. This CDR3 region has 14 residues. J gave up 7 bases and V 1 base, and 2 bases lay outside the gene matches. Germline CDR1 SGHRS, CDR2 YFSETQ. CDR3 region: CASSLLTGGEKLFF. The CDR3 DNA reads as TGCGCCAGCAGCTTGTTGACAGGGGGTGAAAAACTGTTTTTT.

The chain uses TRBV7-6 and TRBJ1-1, with D possibly matching TRBD1 (6 bases). This CDR3 region has 14 residues. CDR1 and CDR2 from the germline V gene are SGHVS and FNYEAQ. Trimming took 4 bases from V and 4 from J, leaving 13 bases between them. CDR3 residues: CASSSQGRITEAFF. CDR3 bases: TGTGCCAGCAGCTCGCAGGGGCGAATCACTGAAGCTTTCTTT.

The rearrangement uses TRBV19 and TRBJ2-5, with 10 positions matching TRBD1. The junction had 10 bases not matched to a gene; V was cut back by 3 bases and J by 0 bases. In germline, CDR1 is LNHDA, CDR2 SQIVND (reference sequence). The CDR3 loop spans 18 amino acids. DNA for the CDR3: TGTGCCAGTAGTATCCCGGCCCGGGGACAGGGGAACCAAGAGACCCAGTACTTC. It encodes CASSIPARGQGNQETQYF.

This chain uses TRBV6-5 with TRBJ2-2; D ambiguous. V shed 0 bases and J shed 7 bases, with 6 bases lying between them. The germline V gene encodes CDR1 MNHEY and CDR2 SVGAGI. The CDR3 is 13 residues long. In DNA, the CDR3 is TGTGCCAGCAGTTACTCGAAGCTCGGGGAGCTGTTTTTT. Translated: CASSYSKLGELFF.

The V gene is TRBV5-1, the J gene TRBJ2-1, with 12 bases lining up with TRBD2. The V gene end was trimmed by 5 bases and the J gene end by 4 bases; junction bases not matched to a gene: 7. Per the germline V gene, CDR1 is SGHRS and CDR2 is YFSETQ. The CDR3 covers 16 residues. The CDR3 DNA reads TGCGCCAGCAGTTCTCTAGCGGGAGGGCGGTACAATGAGCAGTTCTTC. This sequence encodes CASSSLAGGRYNEQFF. The variable domain in full, completed from reference TRBV5-1 and TRBJ2-1, reads KAGVTQTPRYLIKTRGQQVTLSCSPISGHRSVSWYQQTPGQGLQFLFEYFSETQRNKGNFPGRFSGRQFSNSRSEMNVSTLELGDSALYLCASSSLAGGRYNEQFFGPGTRLTVL.

The V and J genes are TRBV6-5 and TRBJ2-3, with 8 bases that match TRBD1. With V trimmed by 4 bases and J by 6 bases, 9 bases remained unmatched. There are 15 residues in the CDR3. CDR1 and CDR2 (germline): MNHEY, SVGAGI. The chain's CDR3 is CASSSRDRSADTQYF. In DNA, the CDR3 is TGTGCCAGCAGTTCCCGGGACAGGTCCGCCGATACGCAGTATTTT.

The chain has TRBV13 and TRBJ2-1; maybe TRBD2 (7 bases). Looked up from germline, CDR1 is PRHDT and CDR2 is FYEKMQ (reference sequence). V was shortened by 2 bases and J by 7 bases, with 12 bases between the two germline ends. The CDR3 is 14 residues long. The CDR3 protein is CASSLMGGQNEQFF. As DNA, the CDR3 is TGTGCCAGCAGCTTAATGGGGGGGCAAAATGAGCAGTTCTTC.

This clone was counted between two and nine times. The genes are TRBV18 and TRBJ1-4; tentatively, D is TRBD1 (6 bases). The CDR3 covers 18 residues. Germline V gene sequence: CDR1 KGHSH, CDR2 LQKENI. The V and J ends lost 2 bases and 0 bases respectively, with 16 bases between them. This chain's CDR3 is CASSPRGDRIATNEKLFF. The CDR3 coding sequence is TGTGCCAGCTCACCAAGGGGCGACAGGATTGCAACTAATGAAAAACTGTTTTTT.

The CDR3 sequence: CASSLWDRPSYEQYF. Here the CDR3 DNA reads TGTGCCAGCAGTTTATGGGACAGACCCTCCTACGAGCAGTACTTC. The chain employs TRBV27 and TRBJ2-7; the match to TRBD1 covers 7 bases. CDR1 is MNHEY and CDR2 is SMNVEV in the germline V gene (reference sequence). The V gene end was trimmed by 1 base and the J gene end by 0 bases; junction bases not matched to a gene: 3. The CDR3 is 15 residues long.

The V and J genes are TRBV6-5 and TRBJ1-5, with TRBD1 identical over 10 bases. Losses at the gene ends were 6 bases for V and 2 bases for J; bases not matched to a gene: 4. CDR1 and CDR2 from the germline V gene are MNHEY and SVGAGI. The CDR3 is 15 amino acids. CDR3 DNA: TGTGCCAGCAGGTCAGGGACAGGGGGCAATCAGCCCCAGCATTTT. The encoded protein is CASRSGTGGNQPQHF.

The J gene is TRBJ2-7, the V gene TRBV7-9; D remains ambiguous. Looked up from germline, CDR1 is SEHNR and CDR2 is FQNEAQ (reference sequence). This CDR3 region has 12 residues. Trimming shortened V by 4 bases and J by 3 bases, and 7 bases separated the two germline ends. The CDR3 loop reads CASSSLNYEQYF. The CDR3 region has the DNA TGTGCCAGCAGCTCACTAAACTACGAGCAGTACTTC. Variable domain in full (rest from reference TRBV7-9 and TRBJ2-7): DTGVSQNPRHKITKRGQNVTFRCDPISEHNRLYWYRQTLGQGPEFLTYFQNEAQLEKSRLLSDRFSAERPKGSFSTLEIQRTEQGDSAMYLCASSSLNYEQYFGPGTRLTVT.

The rearrangement uses TRBV21-1 and TRBJ2-7; the table gives TRBD1 as D, unverified against the DNA. TRBV21-1 is a pseudogene locus. CDR3 length equals 14 residues. The DNA of the CDR3 is TGTGCCAGCACCCGGACAGGGGGCTACTACGAGCAGTACTTC. Translation: CASTRTGGYYEQYF.

The chain links TRBV18 to TRBJ2-7, with 14 bases matching TRBD2. CDR1 KGHSH and CDR2 LQKENI come from the germline V gene. This CDR3 is built from 16 residues. Trimming took 3 bases from V and 6 from J; bases not matched to a gene: 7. This CDR3 reads CASSPLGLAGGGEQYF. DNA of the CDR3: TGTGCCAGCTCACCGCTTGGACTAGCGGGAGGAGGCGAGCAGTACTTC. Combining the CDR3 with reference TRBV18 and TRBJ2-7 gives the whole variable domain NAGVMQNPRHLVRRRGQEARLRCSPMKGHSHVYWYRQLPEEGLKFMVYLQKENIIDESGMPKERFSAEFPKEGPSILRIQQVVRGDSAAYFCASSPLGLAGGGEQYFGPGTRLTVT.